These T cell receptor beta chains were read from a single sample in a study of T cell repertoires in cytomegalovirus infection. One entry per CDR3 protein results from TCRdb running MiXCR on the reads. Of fewer than 550,000 distinct CDR3 sequences listed, approximately 10% were seen once; the top ten hold roughly 10%. Material: PBMCs. The receptors here all came from a human donor in good health (CMV status not recorded). Some clones in this sample may be carry-over from other donors' samples. CDR3s include the opening cysteine and the closing phenylalanine or tryptophan. A D gene is named only where the DNA matches it firmly. Not all rows give a size; the values are once, few, many and, for expanded clones, a class.

TRBJ1-6,NA,TRBV9,NA,TGTGCCAGCAGCGTAGAAGGATCACCGGGAGCCTCACCCCTCCACTTT,CASSVEGSPGASPLHF
TRBJ1-3,many,TRBV20-1,NA,TGCAGTGCTAGAGATCAGGGCTCTGGAAACACCATATATTTT,CSARDQGSGNTIYF
TRBJ2-7,many,TRBV6-1,TRBD1,TGTGCCAGCAACTACAGGGGGCTCGAGCAGTACTTC,CASNYRGLEQYF
TRBJ2-1,few,TRBV14,NA,TGTGCCAGCAGCCAAGATCAAGGAGCCTACAATGAGCAGTTCTTC,CASSQDQGAYNEQFF
TRBJ1-6,many,TRBV11-2,NA,TGTGCCAGCAGCTTAGACAGAATTGGTTCACCCCTCCACTTT,CASSLDRIGSPLHF
TRBJ2-7,many,TRBV28,TRBD2,TGTGCCAGCAGCTCCCGACTAGCGGGAGTCCCAGTGTACTTC,CASSSRLAGVPVYF
TRBJ2-3,many,TRBV5-4,NA,TGTGCCAGCAGCTTGGATAGTAGCTTAGATACGCAGTATTTT,CASSLDSSLDTQYF
TRBJ2-5,many,TRBV29-1,NA,TGCAGCCTCGCCGACGCGGGGTGGGAGACCCAGTACTTC,CSLADAGWETQYF
TRBJ1-6,NA,TRBV27,TRBD1,TGTGCCAGCAGATCGTGGGACAGGCTAAATTCACCCCTCCACTTT,CASRSWDRLNSPLHF
TRBJ2-1,NA,TRBV6-8,TRBD1,TGTGCCAGCAGTACGACAGGGGCGTTTTGGAATGAGCAGTTCTTC,CASSTTGAFWNEQFF
TRBJ2-5,NA,TRBV4-1,NA,TGCGCCAGCAGCCAACTACCTAAGGGGGGGTCTAAAGAGACCCAGTACTTC,CASSQLPKGGSKETQYF
TRBJ2-3,many,TRBV5-4,NA,TGTGCCAGCAGCTTACCGACCACAGATACGCAGTATTTT,CASSLPTTDTQYF
TRBJ1-5,many,TRBV7-3,NA,TGTGCCAGCGCTCTATCGGGGCACGGTCAGCCCCAGCATTTT,CASALSGHGQPQHF
TRBJ1-1,few,TRBV4-1,NA,TGCGCCAGCAGCCAACCTCCGGGGGGAGACATGAACACTGAAGCTTTCTTT,CASSQPPGGDMNTEAFF
TRBJ2-5,many,TRBV6-1,TRBD2,TGTGCCAGCAGTTTGGGGGGGGAGCCCGCGAGGACCCAGTACTTC,CASSLGGEPARTQYF
TRBJ2-4,many,TRBV12-3/TRBV12-4,NA,TGTGCCAGCAGTTTAAGGTCAAAAAACATTCAGTACTTC,CASSLRSKNIQYF
TRBJ1-1,few,TRBV6-6,TRBD1,TGTGCCAGCAGTTACTCGGGGGGACAGAATGAAGCTTTCTTT,CASSYSGGQNEAFF
TRBJ2-3,many,TRBV6-2/TRBV6-3,NA,TGTGCCAGCAGTTACGCAACAGGTGGAACAGATACGCAGTATTTT,CASSYATGGTDTQYF
TRBJ2-1,NA,TRBV3-1,TRBD2,TGTGCCAGCAGCCAAGCTAGCGGGAGTTGGAACAATGAGCAGTTCTTC,CASSQASGSWNNEQFF
TRBJ2-2,many,TRBV7-2,TRBD2,TGTGCCAGCAACCCTAGCGGGAGGGCGGACGGGGAGCTGTTTTTT,CASNPSGRADGELFF
TRBJ1-1,NA,TRBV6-2/TRBV6-3,TRBD1,TGTGCCAGCAGTTCCTCGACAGGGGGGAACACTGAAGCTTTCTTT,CASSSSTGGNTEAFF
TRBJ2-3,many,TRBV2,TRBD2,TGTGCCAGCAGGGGAGGTCAGCGGCTGCGGGGGACAGATACGCAGTATTTT,CASRGGQRLRGTDTQYF
TRBJ2-5,many,TRBV12-3/TRBV12-4,NA,TGTGCCAGCAGTCCCGGAGGGGGGGCGGAAGAGACCCAGTACTTC,CASSPGGGAEETQYF
TRBJ2-3,many,TRBV2,TRBD2,TGTGCCAGCGGGAGCGGGGGGGCCCAAGTTGATACGCAGTATTTT,CASGSGGAQVDTQYF
TRBJ1-1,few,TRBV19,NA,TGTGCCAGTCCACCTCGCAGGGGAATGAACACTGAAGCTTTCTTT,CASPPRRGMNTEAFF
TRBJ1-6,many,TRBV11-2,TRBD1,TGTGCCAGCAGCTCCCCGGGACAGGAGGGTTCACCCCTCCACTTT,CASSSPGQEGSPLHF
TRBJ1-3,many,TRBV19,TRBD1,TGTGCCAGCAGCCCGTGGACAGGGAGTGGAAACACCATATATTTT,CASSPWTGSGNTIYF
TRBJ2-3,many,TRBV7-8,TRBD1,TGTGCCAGCAGCCCCGGGACAGGGGGACCGGATACGCAGTATTTT,CASSPGTGGPDTQYF
TRBJ2-7,many,TRBV6-5,TRBD1,TGTGCCAGCAGTTACTCTAGAGGGGGCCGATACGAGCAGTACTTC,CASSYSRGGRYEQYF
TRBJ2-2,few,TRBV10-3,TRBD2,TGTGCCATCAGCGGACTAGCGGGGGACGGGGAGCTGTTTTTT,CAISGLAGDGELFF
TRBJ1-2,few,TRBV20-1,TRBD1,TGCAGTGCTCATGAGGGGGCTGGCTATGGCTACACCTTC,CSAHEGAGYGYTF